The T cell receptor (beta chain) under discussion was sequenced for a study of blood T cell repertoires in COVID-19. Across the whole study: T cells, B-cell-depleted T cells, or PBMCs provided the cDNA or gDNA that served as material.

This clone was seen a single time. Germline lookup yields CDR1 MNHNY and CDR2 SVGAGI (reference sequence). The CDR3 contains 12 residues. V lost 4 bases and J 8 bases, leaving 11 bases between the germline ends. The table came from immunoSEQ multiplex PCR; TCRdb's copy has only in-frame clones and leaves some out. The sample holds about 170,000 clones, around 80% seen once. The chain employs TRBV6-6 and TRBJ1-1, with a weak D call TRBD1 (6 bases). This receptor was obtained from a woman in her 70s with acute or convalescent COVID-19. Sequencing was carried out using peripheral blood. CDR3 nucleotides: TGTGCCAGCAGTTTTACCAGGGGAGAAGCTTTCTTT. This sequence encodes CASSFTRGEAFF.